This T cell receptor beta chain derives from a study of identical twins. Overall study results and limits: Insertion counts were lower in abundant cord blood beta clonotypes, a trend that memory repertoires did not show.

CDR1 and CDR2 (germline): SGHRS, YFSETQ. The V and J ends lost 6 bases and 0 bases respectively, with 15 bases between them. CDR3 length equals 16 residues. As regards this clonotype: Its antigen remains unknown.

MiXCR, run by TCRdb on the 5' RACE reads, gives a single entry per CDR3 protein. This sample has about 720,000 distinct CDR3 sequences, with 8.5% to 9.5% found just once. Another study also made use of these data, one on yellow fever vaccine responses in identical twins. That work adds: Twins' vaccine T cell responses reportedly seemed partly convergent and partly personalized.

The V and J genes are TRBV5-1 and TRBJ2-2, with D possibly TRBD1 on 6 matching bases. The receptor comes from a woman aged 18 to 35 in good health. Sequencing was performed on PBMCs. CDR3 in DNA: TGCGCCAGCAACCCTAGGGGGACACCGAACACCGGGGAGCTGTTTTTT. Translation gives CASNPRGTPNTGELFF.